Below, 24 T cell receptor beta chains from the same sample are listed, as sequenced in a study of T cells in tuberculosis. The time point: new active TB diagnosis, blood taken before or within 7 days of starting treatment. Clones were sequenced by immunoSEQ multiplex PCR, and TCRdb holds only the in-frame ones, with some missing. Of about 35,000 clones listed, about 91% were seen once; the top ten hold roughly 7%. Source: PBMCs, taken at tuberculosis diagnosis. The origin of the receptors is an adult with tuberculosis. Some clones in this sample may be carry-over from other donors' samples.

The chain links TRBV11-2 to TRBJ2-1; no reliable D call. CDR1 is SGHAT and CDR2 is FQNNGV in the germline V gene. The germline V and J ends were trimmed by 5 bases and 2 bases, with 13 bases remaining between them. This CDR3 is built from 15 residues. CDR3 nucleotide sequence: TGTGCCAGCAGCCCCGGGTTGTGGACCTACAATGAGCAGTTCTTC. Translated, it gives CASSPGLWTYNEQFF.

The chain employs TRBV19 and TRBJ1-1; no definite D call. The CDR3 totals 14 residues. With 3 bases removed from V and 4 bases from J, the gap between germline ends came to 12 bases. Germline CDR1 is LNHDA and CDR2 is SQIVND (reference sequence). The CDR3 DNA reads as TGTGCCAGTAGTATTGCTACCTCTAGCACTGAAGCTTTCTTT. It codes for CASSIATSSTEAFF.

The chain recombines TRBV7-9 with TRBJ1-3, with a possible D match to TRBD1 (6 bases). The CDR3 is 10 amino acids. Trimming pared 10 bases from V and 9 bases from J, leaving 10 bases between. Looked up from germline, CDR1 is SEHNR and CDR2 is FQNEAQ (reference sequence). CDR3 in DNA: TGTGCCACAGGGACAACCACCATATATTTT. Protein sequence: CATGTTTIYF. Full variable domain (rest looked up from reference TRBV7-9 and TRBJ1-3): DTGVSQNPRHKITKRGQNVTFRCDPISEHNRLYWYRQTLGQGPEFLTYFQNEAQLEKSRLLSDRFSAERPKGSFSTLEIQRTEQGDSAMYLCATGTTTIYFGEGSWLTVV.

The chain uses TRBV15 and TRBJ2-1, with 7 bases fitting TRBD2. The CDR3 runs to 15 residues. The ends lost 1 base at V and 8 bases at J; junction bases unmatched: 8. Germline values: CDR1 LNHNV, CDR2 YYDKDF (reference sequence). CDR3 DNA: TGTGCCACCAGCAGAGCCGGACTAGGTTCTGATGAGCAGTTCTTC. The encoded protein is CATSRAGLGSDEQFF.

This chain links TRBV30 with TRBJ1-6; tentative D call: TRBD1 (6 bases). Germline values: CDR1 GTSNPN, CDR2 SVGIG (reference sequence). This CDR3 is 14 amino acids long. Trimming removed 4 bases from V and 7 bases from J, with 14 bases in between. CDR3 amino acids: CAWTIGGTNSPLHF. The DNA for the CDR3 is TGTGCCTGGACAATAGGGGGTACGAATTCACCCCTCCACTTT.

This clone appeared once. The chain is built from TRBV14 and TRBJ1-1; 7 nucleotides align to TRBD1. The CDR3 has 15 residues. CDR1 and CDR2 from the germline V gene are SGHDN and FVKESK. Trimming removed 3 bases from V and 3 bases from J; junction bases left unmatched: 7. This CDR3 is CASSQRQGKYTEAFF. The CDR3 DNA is TGTGCCAGCAGCCAGAGACAGGGAAAGTACACTGAAGCTTTCTTT.

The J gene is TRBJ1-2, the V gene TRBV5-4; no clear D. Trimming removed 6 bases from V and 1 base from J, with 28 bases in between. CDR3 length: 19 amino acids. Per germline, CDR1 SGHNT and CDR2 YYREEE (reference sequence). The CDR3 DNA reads TGTGCCAGCATCGATTGGATGGGCGAGCGGCAGATATTTAACTATGGCTACACCTTC. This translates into CASIDWMGERQIFNYGYTF.

The CDR3 protein is CASSPDRSTDTQYF. In DNA form, the CDR3 reads TGTGCCAGCTCACCGGACAGAAGCACAGATACGCAGTATTTT. V usage is TRBV18 and J usage is TRBJ2-3; D might be TRBD1 (6 bases). The CDR3 is made up of 14 amino acids. The V gene's germline CDR1 is KGHSH and CDR2 LQKENI. Trimming stripped 3 bases from V and 0 bases from J, with 7 bases between.

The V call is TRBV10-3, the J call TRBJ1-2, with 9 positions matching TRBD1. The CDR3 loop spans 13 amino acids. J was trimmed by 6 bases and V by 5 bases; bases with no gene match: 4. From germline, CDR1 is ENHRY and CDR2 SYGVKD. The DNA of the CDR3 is TGTGCCATCAGTAAACAGGGGGCGGATGGCTACACCTTC. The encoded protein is CAISKQGADGYTF.

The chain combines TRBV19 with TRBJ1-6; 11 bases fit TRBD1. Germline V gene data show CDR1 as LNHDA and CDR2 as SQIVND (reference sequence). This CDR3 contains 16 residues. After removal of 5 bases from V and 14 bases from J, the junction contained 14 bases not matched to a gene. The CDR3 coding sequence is TGTGCCAGTAGTCCTCCTCCTCGGACAGGGGGCGGTTCCCTCCACTTT. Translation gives CASSPPPRTGGGSLHF.

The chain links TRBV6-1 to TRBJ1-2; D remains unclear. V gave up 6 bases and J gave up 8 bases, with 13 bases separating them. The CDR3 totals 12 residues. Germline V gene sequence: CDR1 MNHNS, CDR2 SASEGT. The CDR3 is CASRTTTQGYTF. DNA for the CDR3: TGTGCCAGCAGGACTACAACTCAGGGCTACACCTTC.

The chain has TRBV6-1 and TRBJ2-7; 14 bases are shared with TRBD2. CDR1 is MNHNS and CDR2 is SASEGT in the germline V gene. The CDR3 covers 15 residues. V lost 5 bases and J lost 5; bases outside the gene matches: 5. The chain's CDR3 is CASSPRLAGGNEQYF. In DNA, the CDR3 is TGTGCCAGCAGTCCCCGACTAGCGGGGGGGAACGAGCAGTACTTC.

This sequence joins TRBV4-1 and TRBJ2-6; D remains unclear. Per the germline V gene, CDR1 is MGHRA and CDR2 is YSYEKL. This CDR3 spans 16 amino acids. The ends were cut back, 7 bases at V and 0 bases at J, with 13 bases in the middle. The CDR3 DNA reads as TGCGCCAGCACCTATCTTCTCTACTCTGGGGCCAACGTCCTGACTTTC. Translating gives CASTYLLYSGANVLTF.

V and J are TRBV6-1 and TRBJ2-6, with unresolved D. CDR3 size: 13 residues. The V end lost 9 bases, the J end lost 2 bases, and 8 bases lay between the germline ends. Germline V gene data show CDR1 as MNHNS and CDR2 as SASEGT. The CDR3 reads CASKEAGANVLTF. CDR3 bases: TGTGCCAGTAAAGAGGCTGGGGCCAACGTCCTGACTTTC.

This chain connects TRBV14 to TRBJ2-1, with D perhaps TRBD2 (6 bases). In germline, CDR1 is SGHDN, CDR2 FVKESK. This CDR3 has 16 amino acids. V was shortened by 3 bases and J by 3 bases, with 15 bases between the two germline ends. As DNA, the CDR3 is TGTGCCAGCAGCCATCAAATCAGCGGGTTCTACAATGAGCAGTTCTTC. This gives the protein CASSHQISGFYNEQFF.

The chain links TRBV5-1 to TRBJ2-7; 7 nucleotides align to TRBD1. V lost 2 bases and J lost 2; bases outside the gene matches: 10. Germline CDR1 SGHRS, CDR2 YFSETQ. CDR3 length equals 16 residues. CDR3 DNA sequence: TGCGCCAGCAGCTTAGTAAGGGGGCTGAGGACCTACGAGCAGTACTTC. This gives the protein CASSLVRGLRTYEQYF.

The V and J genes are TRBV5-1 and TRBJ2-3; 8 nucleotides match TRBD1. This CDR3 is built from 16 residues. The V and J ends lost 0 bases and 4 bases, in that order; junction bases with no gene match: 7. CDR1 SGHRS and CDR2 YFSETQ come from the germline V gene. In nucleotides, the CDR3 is TGCGCCAGCAGCTTGGTACTCACGGACAGGGCAGATACGCAGTATTTT. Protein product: CASSLVLTDRADTQYF.

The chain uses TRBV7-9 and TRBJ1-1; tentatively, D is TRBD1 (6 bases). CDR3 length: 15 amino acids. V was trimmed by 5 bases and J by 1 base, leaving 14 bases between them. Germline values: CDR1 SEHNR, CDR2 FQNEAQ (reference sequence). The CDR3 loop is CASSPRDIGNTEAFF. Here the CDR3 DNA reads TGTGCCAGCAGCCCAAGGGACATAGGGAACACTGAAGCTTTCTTT.

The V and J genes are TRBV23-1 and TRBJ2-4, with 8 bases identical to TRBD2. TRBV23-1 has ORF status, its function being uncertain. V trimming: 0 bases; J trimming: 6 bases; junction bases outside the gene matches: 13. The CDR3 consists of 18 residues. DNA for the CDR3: TGCGCCAGCAGTCAATCGCCCCCGGGGGGGGGTCGTGCAAACATTCAGTACTTC. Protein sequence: CASSQSPPGGGRANIQYF.

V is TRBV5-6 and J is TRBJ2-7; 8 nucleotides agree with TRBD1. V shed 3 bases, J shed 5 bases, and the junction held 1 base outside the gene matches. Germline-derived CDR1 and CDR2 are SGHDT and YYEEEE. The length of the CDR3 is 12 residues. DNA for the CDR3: TGTGCCAGCAGCTCACAGGGGGACGAGCAGTACTTC. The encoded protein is CASSSQGDEQYF.

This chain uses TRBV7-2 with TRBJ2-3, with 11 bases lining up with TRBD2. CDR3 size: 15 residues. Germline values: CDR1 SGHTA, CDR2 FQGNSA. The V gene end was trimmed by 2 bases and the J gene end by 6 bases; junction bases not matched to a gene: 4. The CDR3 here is CASSLLAGGRDTQYF. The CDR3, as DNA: TGTGCCAGCAGCTTACTAGCGGGGGGTCGGGATACGCAGTATTTT.

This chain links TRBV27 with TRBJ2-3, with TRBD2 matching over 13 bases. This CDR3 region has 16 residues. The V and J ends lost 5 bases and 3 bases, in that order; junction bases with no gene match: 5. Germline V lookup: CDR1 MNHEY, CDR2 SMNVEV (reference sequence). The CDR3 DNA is TGTGCCAGCAGTACACTAGCGGGGGGGCCTACAGATACGCAGTATTTT. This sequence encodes CASSTLAGGPTDTQYF.

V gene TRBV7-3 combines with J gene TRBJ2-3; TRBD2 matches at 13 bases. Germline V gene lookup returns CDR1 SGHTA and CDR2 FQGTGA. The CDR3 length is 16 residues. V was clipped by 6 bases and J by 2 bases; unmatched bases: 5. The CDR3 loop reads CASSSGLAGTTDTQYF. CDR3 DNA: TGTGCCAGCAGTTCGGGACTAGCGGGAACCACAGATACGCAGTATTTT.

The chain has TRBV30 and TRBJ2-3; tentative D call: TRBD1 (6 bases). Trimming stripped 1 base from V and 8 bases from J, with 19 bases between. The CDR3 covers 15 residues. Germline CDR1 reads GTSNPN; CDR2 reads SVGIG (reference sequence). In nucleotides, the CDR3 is TGTGCCTGGAGTGCCTCAAGGCAGGGGAAGGGTACGCAGTATTTT. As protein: CAWSASRQGKGTQYF.